This T cell receptor beta chain is drawn from a study of graft-versus-host responses after intestinal transplantation. A remark on this clone: What it recognizes is unknown.

The protocol was immunoSEQ multiplex PCR, while the TCRdb copy is restricted to in-frame clones and leaves out a portion. The data show 84,000 or so clones, with 85% to 95% seen just once and about 1.1% held by the top ten. The CDR3 loop spans 13 amino acids. Germline V gene data show CDR1 as KGHSH and CDR2 as LQKENI. Trimming removed 3 bases from V and 6 bases from J; junction bases left unmatched: 3. Here the sequenced sample was unstimulated CD8+ T cells sorted from spleen or lymph node cells, taken before transplant. V usage is TRBV18 and J usage is TRBJ2-3, with 7 bases lining up with TRBD1. The receptor was derived from a human donor who was the organ donor for an intestinal transplant. CDR3: CASSPPQGDTQYF. The CDR3 nucleotides read TGTGCCAGCTCACCGCCACAGGGGGATACGCAGTATTTT.